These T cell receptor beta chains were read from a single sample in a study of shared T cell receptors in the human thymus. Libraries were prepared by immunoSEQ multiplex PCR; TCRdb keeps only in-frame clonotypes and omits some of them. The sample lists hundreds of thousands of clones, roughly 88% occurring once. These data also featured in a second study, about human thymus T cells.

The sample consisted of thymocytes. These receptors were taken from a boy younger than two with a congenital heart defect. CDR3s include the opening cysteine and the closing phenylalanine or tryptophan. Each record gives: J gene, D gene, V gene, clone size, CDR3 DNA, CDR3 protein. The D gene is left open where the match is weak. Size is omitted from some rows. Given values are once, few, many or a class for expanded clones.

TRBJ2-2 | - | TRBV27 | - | TGTGCCAGCACCCCCAGTGGGGCTAGCGACGACGGGGAGCTGTTTTTT | CASTPSGASDDGELFF
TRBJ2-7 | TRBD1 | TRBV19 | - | TGTGCCAGTAGTGTACAGGGGGTCTACGAGCAGTACTTC | CASSVQGVYEQYF
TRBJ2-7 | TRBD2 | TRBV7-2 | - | TGTGCCAGCAGCTTTCTCTCTCTAGCGGGGAGGGGCAGGGCGGGTGAGCAGTACTTC | CASSFLSLAGRGRAGEQYF
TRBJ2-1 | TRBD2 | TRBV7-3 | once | TGTGCCAGCAGCTCTAACGGACTAGCGGGTTACAATGAGCAGTTCTTC | CASSSNGLAGYNEQFF
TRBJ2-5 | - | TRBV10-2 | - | TGCGCCAGCAGTGAGTCGAAAGGGGGAGTCGGTCAAGAGACCCAGTACTTC | CASSESKGGVGQETQYF
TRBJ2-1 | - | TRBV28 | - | TGTGCCAGCAGCCCAGCCGGGACTGGCCGCAACAATGAGCAGTTCTTC | CASSPAGTGRNNEQFF
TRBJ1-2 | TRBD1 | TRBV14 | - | TGTGCCAGCAGCCATACCGGGACAGGGCCTTCTGGCTACACCTTC | CASSHTGTGPSGYTF
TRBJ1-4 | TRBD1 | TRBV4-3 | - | TGCGCCAGCAGCCCGAGGGGGGACAGGGCCGGTGAAAAACTGTTTTTT | CASSPRGDRAGEKLFF
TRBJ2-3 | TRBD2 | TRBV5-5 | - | TGTGCCAGCAGCTTGCGCGGGAGAACAGATACGCAGTATTTT | CASSLRGRTDTQYF
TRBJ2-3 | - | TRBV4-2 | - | TGTGCCAGCAGCCAAGACCCCCTTTCCCGGGGAGATACGCAGTATTTT | CASSQDPLSRGDTQYF
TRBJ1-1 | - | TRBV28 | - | TGTGCCAGCAGTCCGGGACATAACTTTGGGAACACTGAAGCTTTCTTT | CASSPGHNFGNTEAFF
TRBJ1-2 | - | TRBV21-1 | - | TGTGCCAGCAGCCCCTCGGGGGAGCTTGGCTACACCTTC | CASSPSGELGYTF
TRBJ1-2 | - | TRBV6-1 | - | TGTGCCAGCAGGACAAGTTTTAGTTATGGCTACACCTTC | CASRTSFSYGYTF
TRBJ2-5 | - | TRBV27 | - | TGTGCCAGCAGCCTTGGGGGGGCAGAGACCCAGTACTTC | CASSLGGAETQYF
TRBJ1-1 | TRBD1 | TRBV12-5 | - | TGTGCTAGTGACCTCGGACAGGGGTTAGACACTGAAGCTTTCTTT | CASDLGQGLDTEAFF
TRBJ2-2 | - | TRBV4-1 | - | TGCGCCAGCAGCCTCCGGGGTCAGGAATCGGAGGACACCGGGGAGCTGTTTTTT | CASSLRGQESEDTGELFF
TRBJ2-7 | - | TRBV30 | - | TGTGCCTGGAGTTTTCAGGCGCCCTTGGGCGAGCAGTACTTC | CAWSFQAPLGEQYF
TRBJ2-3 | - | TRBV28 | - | TGTGCCAGCAGTTCATACAGGGGGAAAGGCGGGAGGGCTAAATCAGATACGCAGTATTTT | CASSSYRGKGGRAKSDTQYF
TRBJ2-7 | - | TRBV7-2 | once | TGTGCCAGCAGCTTAGTGGGCTATTTCTCCTACGAGCAGTACTTC | CASSLVGYFSYEQYF
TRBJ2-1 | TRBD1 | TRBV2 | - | TGTGCCAGCGGCCGGGACAGGGATCCTGAGCAGTTCTTC | CASGRDRDPEQFF
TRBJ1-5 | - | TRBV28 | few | TGTGCCAGCAGTTTAGGGGCCGGGACTGGACGGCATCAGCCCCAGCATTTT | CASSLGAGTGRHQPQHF
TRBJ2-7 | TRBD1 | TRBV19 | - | TGTGCCAGTAGGGGGGGGACAGGGGCCTACGAGCAGTACTTC | CASRGGTGAYEQYF
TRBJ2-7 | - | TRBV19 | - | TGTGCCAGTAGTATAGGCTGGCAGGGGGTAGGTAGCGGGACCTACGAGCAGTACTTC | CASSIGWQGVGSGTYEQYF
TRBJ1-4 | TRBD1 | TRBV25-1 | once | TGTGCCAGCAGCATGGACAGGGGGCAAACTAATGAAAAACTGTTTTTT | CASSMDRGQTNEKLFF
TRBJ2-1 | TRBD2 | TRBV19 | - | TGTGCCAGCAACACTAGCGGGAGGCTGGATGAGCAGTTCTTC | CASNTSGRLDEQFF
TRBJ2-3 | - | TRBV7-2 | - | TGTGCCAGCAGCTGGCTGTACGGAGCTGGGGATACGCAGTATTTT | CASSWLYGAGDTQYF
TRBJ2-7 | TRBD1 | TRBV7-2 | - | TGTGCCAGCAGCTCTCGGACAGGGAGGTACGAGCAGTACTTC | CASSSRTGRYEQYF
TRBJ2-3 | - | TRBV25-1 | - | TGTGCCAGCTCGGGACTCGGCACAGATACGCAGTATTTT | CASSGLGTDTQYF
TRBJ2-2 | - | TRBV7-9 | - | TGTGCCAGCAGCGACGAACGGCAGGGGCCCACCGGGGAGCTGTTTTTT | CASSDERQGPTGELFF
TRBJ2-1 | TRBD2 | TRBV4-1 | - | TGCGCCAGCAGCCAAGATCGGCGGATTGGACTAGCGGGAGGGATGCAGTTCTTC | CASSQDRRIGLAGGMQFF
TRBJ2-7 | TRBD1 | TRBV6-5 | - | TGTGCCAGCAGTTATAGGGACAGGCCAGCCTACGAGCAGTACTTC | CASSYRDRPAYEQYF
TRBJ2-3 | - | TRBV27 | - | TGTGCCAGCAGTTTAGATAGGGGCAGGGCGACAGATACGCAGTATTTT | CASSLDRGRATDTQYF
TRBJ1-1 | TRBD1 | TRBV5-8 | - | TGTGCCAGCAGCCCAACACAGGGGGCGAACACTGAAGCTTTCTTT | CASSPTQGANTEAFF
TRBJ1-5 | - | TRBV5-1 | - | TGCGCCAGCAGCTACCAGGGTCCCTCGGCGGGGAAGCCCCAGCATTTT | CASSYQGPSAGKPQHF
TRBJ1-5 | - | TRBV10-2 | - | TGCGCCAGCAGGGATACAGGGCCGCAACAGCCCCAGCATTTT | CASRDTGPQQPQHF